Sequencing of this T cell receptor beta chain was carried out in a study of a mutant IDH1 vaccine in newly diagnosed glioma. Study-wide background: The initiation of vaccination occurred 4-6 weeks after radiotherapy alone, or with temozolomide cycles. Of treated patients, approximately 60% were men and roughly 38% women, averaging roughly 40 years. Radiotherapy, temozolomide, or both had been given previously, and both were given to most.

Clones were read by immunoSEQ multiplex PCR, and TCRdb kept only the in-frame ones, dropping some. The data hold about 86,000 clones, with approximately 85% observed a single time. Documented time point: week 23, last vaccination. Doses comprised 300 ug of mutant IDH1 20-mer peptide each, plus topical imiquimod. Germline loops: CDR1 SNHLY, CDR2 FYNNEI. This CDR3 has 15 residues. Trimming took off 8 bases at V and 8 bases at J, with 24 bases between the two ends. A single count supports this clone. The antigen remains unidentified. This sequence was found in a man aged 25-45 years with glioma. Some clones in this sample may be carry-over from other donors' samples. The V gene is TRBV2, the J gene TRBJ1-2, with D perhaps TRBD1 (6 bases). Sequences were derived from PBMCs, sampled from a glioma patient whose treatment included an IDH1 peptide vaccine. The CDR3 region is CASAPITGFIQGYTF. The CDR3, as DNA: TGTGCCAGCGCTCCTATTACAGGGTTCATCCAAGGCTACACCTTC.